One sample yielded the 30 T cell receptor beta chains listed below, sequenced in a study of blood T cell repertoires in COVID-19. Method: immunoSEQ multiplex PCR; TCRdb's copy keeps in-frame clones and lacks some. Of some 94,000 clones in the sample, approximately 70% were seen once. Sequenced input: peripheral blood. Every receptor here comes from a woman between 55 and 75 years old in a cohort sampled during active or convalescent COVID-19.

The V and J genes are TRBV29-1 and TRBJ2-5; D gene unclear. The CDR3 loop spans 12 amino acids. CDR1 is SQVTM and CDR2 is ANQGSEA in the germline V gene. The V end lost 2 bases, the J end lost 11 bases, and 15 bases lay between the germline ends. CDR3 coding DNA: TGCAGCGTTGAAATAGACACCCCCCAGCAGTACTTC. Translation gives CSVEIDTPQQYF.

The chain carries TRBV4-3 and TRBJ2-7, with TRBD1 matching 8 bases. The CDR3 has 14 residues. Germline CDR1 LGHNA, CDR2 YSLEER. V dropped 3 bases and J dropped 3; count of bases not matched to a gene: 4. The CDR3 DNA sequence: TGCGCCAGCAGCCAGACAGGGGAGTTCTACGAGCAGTACTTC. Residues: CASSQTGEFYEQYF.

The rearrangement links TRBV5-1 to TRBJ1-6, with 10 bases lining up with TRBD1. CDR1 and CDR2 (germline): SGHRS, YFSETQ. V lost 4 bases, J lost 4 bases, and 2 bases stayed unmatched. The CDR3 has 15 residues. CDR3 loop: CASSADRGYNSPLHF. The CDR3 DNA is TGCGCCAGCAGCGCGGACAGGGGGTATAATTCACCCCTCCACTTT.

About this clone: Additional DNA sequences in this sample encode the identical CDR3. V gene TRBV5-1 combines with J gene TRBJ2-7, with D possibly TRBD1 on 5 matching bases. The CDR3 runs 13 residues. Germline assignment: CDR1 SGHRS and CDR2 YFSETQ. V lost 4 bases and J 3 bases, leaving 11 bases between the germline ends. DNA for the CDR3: TGCGCCAGCAGCGGCATGACAGTCTACGAGCAGTACTTC. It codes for CASSGMTVYEQYF.

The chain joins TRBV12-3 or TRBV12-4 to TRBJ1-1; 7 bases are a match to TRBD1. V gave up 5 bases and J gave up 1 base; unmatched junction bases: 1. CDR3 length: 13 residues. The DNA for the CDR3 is TGTGCCAGCAGTGGACAGGCGAACACTGAAGCTTTCTTT. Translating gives CASSGQANTEAFF.

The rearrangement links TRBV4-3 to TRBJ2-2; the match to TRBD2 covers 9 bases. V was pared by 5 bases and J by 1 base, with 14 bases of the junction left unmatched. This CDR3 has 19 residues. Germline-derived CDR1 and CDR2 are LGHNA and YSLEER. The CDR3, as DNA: TGCGCCAGCAGCTTGTCTAGCGGGCGGGGGGGCTTGAACACCGGGGAGCTGTTTTTT. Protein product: CASSLSSGRGGLNTGELFF.

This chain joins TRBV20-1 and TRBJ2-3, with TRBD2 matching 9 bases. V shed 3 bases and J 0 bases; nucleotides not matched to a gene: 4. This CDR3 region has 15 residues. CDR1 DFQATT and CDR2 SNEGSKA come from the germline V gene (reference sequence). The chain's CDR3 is CSASLAGGSTDTQYF. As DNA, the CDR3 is TGCAGTGCTAGTCTTGCGGGGGGGAGCACAGATACGCAGTATTTT.

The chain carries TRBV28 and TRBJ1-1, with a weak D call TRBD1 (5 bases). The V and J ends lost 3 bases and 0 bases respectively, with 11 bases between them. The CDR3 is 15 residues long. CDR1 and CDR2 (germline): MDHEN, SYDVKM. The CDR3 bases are TGTGCCAGCAGTTTGGGGGGTAGCATGAACACTGAAGCTTTCTTT. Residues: CASSLGGSMNTEAFF.

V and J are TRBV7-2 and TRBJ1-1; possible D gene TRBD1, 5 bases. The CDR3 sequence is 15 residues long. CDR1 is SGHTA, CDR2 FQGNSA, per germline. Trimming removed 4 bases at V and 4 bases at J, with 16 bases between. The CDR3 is CASSSGGGIATEAFF. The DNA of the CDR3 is TGTGCCAGCAGCTCCGGGGGGGGGATCGCCACTGAAGCTTTCTTT.

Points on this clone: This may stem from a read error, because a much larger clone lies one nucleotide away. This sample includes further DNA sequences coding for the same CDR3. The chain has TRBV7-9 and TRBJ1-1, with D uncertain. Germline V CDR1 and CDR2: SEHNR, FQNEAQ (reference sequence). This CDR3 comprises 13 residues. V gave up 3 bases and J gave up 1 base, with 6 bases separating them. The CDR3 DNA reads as TGTGCCAGCAGCTTCCGGGGGAACACTGAAGCTTTCTTT. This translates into CASSFRGNTEAFF.

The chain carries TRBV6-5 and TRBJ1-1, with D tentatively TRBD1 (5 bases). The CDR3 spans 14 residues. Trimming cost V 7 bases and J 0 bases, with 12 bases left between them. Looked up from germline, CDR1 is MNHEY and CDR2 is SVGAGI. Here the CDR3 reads CASTPGLMNTEAFF. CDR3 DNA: TGTGCCAGCACTCCAGGGCTGATGAACACTGAAGCTTTCTTT.

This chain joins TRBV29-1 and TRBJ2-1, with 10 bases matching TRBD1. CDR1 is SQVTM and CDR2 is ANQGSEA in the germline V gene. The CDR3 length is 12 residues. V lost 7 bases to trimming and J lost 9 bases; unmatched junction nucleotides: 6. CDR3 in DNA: TGCAGCGCCCGGACAGGGGGAGGTGAGCAGTTCTTC. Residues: CSARTGGGEQFF.

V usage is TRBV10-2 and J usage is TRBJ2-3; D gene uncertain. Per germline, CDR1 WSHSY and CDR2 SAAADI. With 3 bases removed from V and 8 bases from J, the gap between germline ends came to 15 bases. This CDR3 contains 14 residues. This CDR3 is CASSEIPPPVTQYF. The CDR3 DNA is TGCGCCAGCAGTGAAATCCCCCCCCCAGTTACGCAGTATTTT.

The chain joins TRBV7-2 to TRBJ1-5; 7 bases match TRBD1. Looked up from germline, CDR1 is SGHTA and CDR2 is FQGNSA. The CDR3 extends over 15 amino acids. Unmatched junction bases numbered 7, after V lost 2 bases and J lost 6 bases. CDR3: CASSLSGTGVQPQHF. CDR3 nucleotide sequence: TGTGCCAGCAGCTTAAGCGGAACAGGGGTTCAGCCCCAGCATTTT. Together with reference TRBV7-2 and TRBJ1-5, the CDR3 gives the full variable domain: GAGVSQSPSNKVTEKGKDVELRCDPISGHTALYWYRQSLGQGLEFLIYFQGNSAPDKSGLPSDRFSAERTGGSVSTLTIQRTQQEDSAVYLCASSLSGTGVQPQHFGDGTRLSIL.

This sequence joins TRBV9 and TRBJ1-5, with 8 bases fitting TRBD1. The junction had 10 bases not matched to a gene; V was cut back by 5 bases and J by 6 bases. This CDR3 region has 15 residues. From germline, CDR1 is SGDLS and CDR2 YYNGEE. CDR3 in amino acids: CASRVDRVISQPQHF. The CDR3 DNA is TGTGCCAGCAGGGTGGACAGGGTAATAAGTCAGCCCCAGCATTTT.

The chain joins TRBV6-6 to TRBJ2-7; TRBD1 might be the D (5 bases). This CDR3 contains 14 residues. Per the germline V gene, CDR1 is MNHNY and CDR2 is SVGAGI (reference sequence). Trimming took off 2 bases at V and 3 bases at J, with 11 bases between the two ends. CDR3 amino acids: CASSYRGAFYEQYF. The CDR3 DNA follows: TGTGCCAGCAGTTACAGGGGTGCCTTCTACGAGCAGTACTTC.

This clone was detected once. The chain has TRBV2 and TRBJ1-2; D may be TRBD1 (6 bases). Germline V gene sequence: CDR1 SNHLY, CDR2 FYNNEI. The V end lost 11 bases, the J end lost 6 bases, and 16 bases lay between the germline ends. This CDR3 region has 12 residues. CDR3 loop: CAGESAGDGYTF. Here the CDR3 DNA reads TGTGCCGGGGAATCGGCAGGGGATGGCTACACCTTC.

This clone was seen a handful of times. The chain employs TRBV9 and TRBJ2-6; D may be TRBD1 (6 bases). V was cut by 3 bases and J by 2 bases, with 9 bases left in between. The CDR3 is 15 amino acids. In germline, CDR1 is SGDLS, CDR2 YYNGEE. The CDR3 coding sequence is TGTGCCAGCAGCGCCAGGACAGCTGGGGCCAACGTCCTGACTTTC. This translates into CASSARTAGANVLTF.

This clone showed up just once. Here the CDR3 DNA reads TGTGCCAGCAGCCAGGGGGGCTTGAGGGAGACCCAGTACTTC. Protein product: CASSQGGLRETQYF. The rearrangement joins TRBV25-1 to TRBJ2-5; a weak D match, TRBD1 (7 bases). Germline CDR1 reads MGHDK; CDR2 reads SYGVNS. The CDR3 extends over 14 amino acids. V was trimmed by 6 bases and J by 5 bases, leaving 16 bases between them.

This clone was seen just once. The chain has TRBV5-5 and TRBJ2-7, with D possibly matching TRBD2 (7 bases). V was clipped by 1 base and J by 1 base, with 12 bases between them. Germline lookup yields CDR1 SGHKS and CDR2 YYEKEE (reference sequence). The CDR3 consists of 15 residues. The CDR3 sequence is CASSLFRGASYEQYF. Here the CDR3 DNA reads TGTGCCAGCAGCTTGTTCCGGGGGGCTTCCTACGAGCAGTACTTC.

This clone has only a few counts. The CDR3 nucleotides are TGCGCCAGCACGGGGGAAAAACTGTTTTTT. Encoded protein: CASTGEKLFF. V gene TRBV10-1 combines with J gene TRBJ1-4; D not certain. This CDR3 comprises 10 residues. Germline CDR1 WNHNN, CDR2 SYGVQD (reference sequence). The V and J ends lost 7 bases and 8 bases respectively, with 5 bases between them.

The CDR3, as DNA: TGTGCCAGCGGGGGGAACCAGTACTTC. It yields the protein CASGGNQYF. The chain uses TRBV2 and TRBJ2-5; a possible D gene is TRBD2 (6 bases). V was shortened by 8 bases and J by 10 bases, with 8 bases between the two germline ends. The CDR3 extends over 9 amino acids. CDR1 SNHLY and CDR2 FYNNEI come from the germline V gene.

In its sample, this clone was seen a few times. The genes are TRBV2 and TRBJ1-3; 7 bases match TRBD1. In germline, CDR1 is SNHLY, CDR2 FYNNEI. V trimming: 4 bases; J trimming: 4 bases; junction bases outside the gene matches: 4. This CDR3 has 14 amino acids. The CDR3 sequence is CASSAGGSGNTIYF. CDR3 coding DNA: TGTGCCAGCAGTGCAGGGGGATCAGGAAACACCATATATTTT. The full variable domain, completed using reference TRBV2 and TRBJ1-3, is EPEVTQTPSHQVTQMGQEVILRCVPISNHLYFYWYRQILGQKVEFLVSFYNNEISEKSEIFDDQFSVERPDGSNFTLKIRSTKLEDSAMYFCASSAGGSGNTIYFGEGSWLTVV.

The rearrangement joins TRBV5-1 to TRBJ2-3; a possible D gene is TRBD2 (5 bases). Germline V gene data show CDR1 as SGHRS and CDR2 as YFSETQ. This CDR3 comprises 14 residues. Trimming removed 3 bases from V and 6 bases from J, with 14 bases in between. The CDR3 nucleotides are TGCGCCAGCAGCTACCGGGAAGGGCGGGATACGCAGTATTTT. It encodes CASSYREGRDTQYF. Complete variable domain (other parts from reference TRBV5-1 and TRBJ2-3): KAGVTQTPRYLIKTRGQQVTLSCSPISGHRSVSWYQQTPGQGLQFLFEYFSETQRNKGNFPGRFSGRQFSNSRSEMNVSTLELGDSALYLCASSYREGRDTQYFGPGTRLTVL.

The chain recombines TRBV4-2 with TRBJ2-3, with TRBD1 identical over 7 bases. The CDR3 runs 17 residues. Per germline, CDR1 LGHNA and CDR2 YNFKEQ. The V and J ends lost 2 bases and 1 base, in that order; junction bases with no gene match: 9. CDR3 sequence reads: CASSQRMQGVGTDTQYF. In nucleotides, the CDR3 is TGTGCCAGCAGCCAACGAATGCAGGGGGTCGGCACAGATACGCAGTATTTT.

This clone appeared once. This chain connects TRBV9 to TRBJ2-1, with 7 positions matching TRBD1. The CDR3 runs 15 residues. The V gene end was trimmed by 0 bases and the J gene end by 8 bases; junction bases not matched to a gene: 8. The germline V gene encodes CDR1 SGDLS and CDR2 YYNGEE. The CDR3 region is CASSVGGGAGDEQFF. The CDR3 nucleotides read TGTGCCAGCAGCGTAGGAGGGGGCGCGGGCGATGAGCAGTTCTTC.

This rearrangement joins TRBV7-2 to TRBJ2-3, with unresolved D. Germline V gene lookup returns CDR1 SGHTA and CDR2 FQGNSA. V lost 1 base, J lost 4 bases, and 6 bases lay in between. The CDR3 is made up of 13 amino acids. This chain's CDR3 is CASSLDFSDTQYF. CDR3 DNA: TGTGCCAGCAGCTTAGACTTTTCAGATACGCAGTATTTT.

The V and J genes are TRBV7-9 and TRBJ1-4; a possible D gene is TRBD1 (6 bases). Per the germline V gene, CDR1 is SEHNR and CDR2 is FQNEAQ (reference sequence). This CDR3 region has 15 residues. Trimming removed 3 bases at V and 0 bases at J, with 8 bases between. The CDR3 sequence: CASSFQGSTNEKLFF. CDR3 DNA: TGTGCCAGCAGCTTTCAGGGGTCAACTAATGAAAAACTGTTTTTT.

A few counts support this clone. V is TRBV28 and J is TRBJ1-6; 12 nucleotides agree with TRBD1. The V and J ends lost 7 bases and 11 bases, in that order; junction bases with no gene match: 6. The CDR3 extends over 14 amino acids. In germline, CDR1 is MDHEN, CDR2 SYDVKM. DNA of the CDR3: TGTGCCAGCACCGGGACAGGGGGCATTACACCCCTCCACTTT. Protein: CASTGTGGITPLHF.

This CDR3 reads CASSPLTLKGGEVAFF. The CDR3 DNA reads as TGTGCCAGCAGTCCCTTGACCCTTAAAGGGGGCGAAGTAGCTTTCTTT. The V call is TRBV27, the J call TRBJ1-1; 7 nucleotides match TRBD1. V shed 5 bases, J shed 10 bases, and the junction held 19 bases outside the gene matches. The germline V gene encodes CDR1 MNHEY and CDR2 SMNVEV (reference sequence). This CDR3 is built from 16 residues.